The 17 T cell receptor beta chains in this list originate from one sample, sequenced in a study of blood T cell repertoires in COVID-19. Only in-frame clones appear in the TCRdb table, and some are missing; sequencing was by immunoSEQ multiplex PCR. The sample consists of 340,000 or so clones, 80% to 90% of them appearing once. The sequencing sample was made of PBMCs or T cells enriched from blood (not recorded which). Source of these receptors: a middle-aged woman with acute COVID-19.

The CDR3 region has the DNA TGTGCCAGCAGCAAGGGGACAGGGCATCAAGAGACCCAGTACTTC. The encoded protein is CASSKGTGHQETQYF. The V gene is TRBV21-1, the J gene TRBJ2-5; the table's D gene call, TRBD1, was not cross checked with the DNA. TRBV21-1 counts as a pseudogene. This CDR3 spans 15 amino acids.

This clone was counted a single time. The rearrangement joins TRBV5-1 to TRBJ2-7; maybe TRBD2 (7 bases). The CDR3 sequence is 15 residues long. Between the trimmed V and J ends, which lost 4 bases and 2 bases, there was a span of 16 bases. Germline lookup yields CDR1 SGHRS and CDR2 YFSETQ. CDR3 bases: TGCGCCAGCAGCAGGGGGGGACGGCCAACCTACGAGCAGTACTTC. It codes for CASSRGGRPTYEQYF.

The rearrangement joins TRBV7-9 to TRBJ1-2, with 7 bases identical to TRBD1. CDR3 length equals 15 residues. Germline-derived CDR1 and CDR2 are SEHNR and FQNEAQ (reference sequence). Losses at the gene ends were 5 bases for V and 2 bases for J; bases not matched to a gene: 8. The CDR3 region is CASSPQGLPNYGYTF. CDR3 nucleotides: TGTGCCAGCAGCCCACAGGGGTTACCAAACTATGGCTACACCTTC.

DNA for the CDR3: TGTGCCAGCAGCCACCCTAGGAACACCATATATTTT. This encodes CASSHPRNTIYF. The V call is TRBV3-1 (or the pseudogene TRBV3-2), the J call TRBJ1-3; D not certain. The germline V gene has CDR1 LGHDT and CDR2 YNNKEL (reference sequence). Trimming removed 3 bases from V and 7 bases from J, with 7 bases in between. There are 12 residues in the CDR3.

This CDR3 is CASKRSGDPRETQYF. CDR3 coding DNA: TGTGCCAGCAAGAGGAGCGGGGACCCGAGGGAGACCCAGTACTTC. V is TRBV9 and J is TRBJ2-5; 7 bases align to TRBD2. Trimming at V came to 6 bases and at J to 5 bases, leaving 13 bases not matched to a gene. The CDR3 loop spans 15 amino acids. Per germline, CDR1 SGDLS and CDR2 YYNGEE.

This clone was seen once. CDR3 DNA: TGTGCCAGCAGCCCCCCGGGCAGGGCTAACTATGGCTACACCTTC. Translated: CASSPPGRANYGYTF. The genes are TRBV28 and TRBJ1-2, with D possibly matching TRBD1 (5 bases). CDR1 and CDR2 (germline): MDHEN, SYDVKM. The V end was cut by 6 bases, the J end by 0 bases, with 14 bases between. CDR3 length equals 15 residues.

This chain uses TRBV4-1 with TRBJ1-6, with D unresolved. V was shortened by 0 bases and J by 11 bases, with 8 bases between the two germline ends. The germline gives CDR1 MGHRA, CDR2 YSYEKL. This CDR3 is 13 amino acids long. CDR3 nucleotide sequence: TGCGCCAGCAGCCAAGAAATCGGGGCACCCCTCCACTTT. Translated: CASSQEIGAPLHF.

This clone was recorded a few times. The CDR3 is CASSQGSGTGGYEQYF. The CDR3 DNA reads TGCGCCAGCAGCCAAGGCTCCGGGACAGGGGGCTACGAGCAGTACTTC. The chain has TRBV4-3 and TRBJ2-7; 11 bases fit TRBD1. After removal of 1 base from V and 3 bases from J, the junction contained 5 bases not matched to a gene. Germline V gene data show CDR1 as LGHNA and CDR2 as YSLEER. The CDR3 loop spans 16 amino acids.

The rearrangement joins TRBV6-6 to TRBJ1-6; TRBD1 matches at 8 bases. CDR1 and CDR2 (germline): MNHNY, SVGAGI (reference sequence). V trimming: 5 bases; J trimming: 5 bases; junction bases outside the gene matches: 8. The CDR3 is 16 residues long. The CDR3 loop reads CASSQSGGGHNSPLHF. CDR3 coding DNA: TGTGCCAGCAGTCAGTCAGGGGGCGGACATAATTCACCCCTCCACTTT.

The rearrangement links TRBV5-6 to TRBJ1-3, with TRBD1 matching 7 bases. This CDR3 has 15 amino acids. With V trimmed by 3 bases and J by 2 bases, 5 bases remained unmatched. Germline V gene data show CDR1 as SGHDT and CDR2 as YYEEEE. CDR3 DNA sequence: TGTGCCAGCAGCTACACGGGACAGCCTGGAAACACCATATATTTT. This codes for CASSYTGQPGNTIYF.

For the CDR3, the DNA is TGTGCCAGCATGGGTGAGGTCTCTGGAAACACCATATATTTT. It specifies CASMGEVSGNTIYF. The gene calls are TRBV28 and TRBJ1-3, with D unclear. The CDR3 is 14 amino acids. The ends were cut back, 7 bases at V and 0 bases at J, with 10 bases in the middle. The V gene's germline CDR1 is MDHEN and CDR2 SYDVKM.

The chain joins TRBV7-9 to TRBJ1-3; the match to TRBD1 covers 12 bases. Germline V CDR1 and CDR2: SEHNR, FQNEAQ (reference sequence). The CDR3 sequence is 17 residues long. J lost 3 bases, V lost 0 bases, and 3 bases had no gene match. As DNA, the CDR3 is TGTGCCAGCAGCTTAGCAGGGACAGGGGGCCTTGGAAACACCATATATTTT. It yields the protein CASSLAGTGGLGNTIYF.

This clone was observed a single time. The chain recombines TRBV19 with TRBJ1-1; D is possibly TRBD1 (6 bases). The V end lost 0 bases, the J end lost 1 base, and 12 bases lay between the germline ends. Germline CDR1 and CDR2: LNHDA and SQIVND (reference sequence). CDR3 length: 16 amino acids. The CDR3 region has the DNA TGTGCCAGTAGTATAGACCCCCAGGGGACGAACACTGAAGCTTTCTTT. Its protein is CASSIDPQGTNTEAFF.

This clone was seen more than once but under ten times. The chain uses TRBV6-5 and TRBJ1-2, with TRBD1 as a possible D gene (6 bases). Trimming removed 0 bases from V and 4 bases from J, with 15 bases in between. The length of the CDR3 is 16 residues. Germline CDR1 MNHEY, CDR2 SVGAGI. The CDR3 reads CASSYSGTLSSYGYTF. For the CDR3, the DNA is TGTGCCAGCAGTTACTCCGGGACACTTAGTTCCTATGGCTACACCTTC.

The genes are TRBV4-1 and TRBJ2-3; TRBD1 agrees at 7 bases. The CDR3 is 16 amino acids. The junction had 4 bases not matched to a gene; V was cut back by 1 base and J by 0 bases. CDR1 MGHRA and CDR2 YSYEKL come from the germline V gene. The CDR3 DNA reads as TGCGCCAGCAGCCAAGCCCGGGACAGTAGCACAGATACGCAGTATTTT. As protein: CASSQARDSSTDTQYF.

This clone was counted once. This chain connects TRBV7-9 to TRBJ2-5, with TRBD1 as a possible D gene (5 bases). Germline CDR1 SEHNR, CDR2 FQNEAQ (reference sequence). V was shortened by 1 base and J by 5 bases, with 11 bases between the two germline ends. The CDR3 is 14 residues long. The CDR3 DNA sequence: TGTGCCAGCAGCTTAGTTAGGGGATGGGAGACCCAGTACTTC. Protein: CASSLVRGWETQYF.

The V and J genes are TRBV7-9 and TRBJ2-1; TRBD2 agrees at 10 bases. With 6 bases clipped from V and 7 bases from J, the junction kept 9 bases outside the gene matches. CDR3 length: 15 residues. In germline, CDR1 is SEHNR, CDR2 FQNEAQ (reference sequence). In DNA, the CDR3 is TGTGCCAGCAGTTTCCCGGGACTAGCGCGAAATGAGCAGTTCTTC. Its translation is CASSFPGLARNEQFF.